Listed below are T cell receptor beta chains from one sample, sequenced in a study of blood T cell repertoires in COVID-19. The table came from immunoSEQ multiplex PCR; TCRdb's copy has only in-frame clones and leaves some out. The table has 120,000 to 150,000 clones, roughly nine tenths seen once. Source material: peripheral blood. The receptors shown here come from a young man with COVID-19, enrolled during active disease. CDR3s include the opening cysteine and the closing phenylalanine or tryptophan. A D gene is named only where the DNA matches it firmly. The listing skips clone size in some rows; elsewhere it reads once, few, many or a size class.

TRBD1 TRBJ1-3 . TRBV9 TGTGCCAGCAGCCCGAAGATGGCTGGACAGGGGAACCGAAACACCATATATTTT CASSPKMAGQGNRNTIYF
. TRBJ2-1 . TRBV7-9 TGTGCCAGCAGCTTAGATGAGTACAATGAGCAGTTCTTC CASSLDEYNEQFF
. TRBJ2-7 . TRBV6-2/TRBV6-3 TGTGCCAGCAGTTACTGGGGACTGGACTACGAGCAGTACTTC CASSYWGLDYEQYF
. TRBJ2-7 . TRBV19 TGTGCCAGTAGTATCCGGGCAGGGGACCTCTACGAGCAGTACTTC CASSIRAGDLYEQYF
TRBD1 TRBJ1-1 once TRBV30 TGTGCCTGGAGTGCCGACAGGGTGAACACTGAAGCTTTCTTT CAWSADRVNTEAFF
. TRBJ2-5 . TRBV3-1/TRBV3-2 TGTGCCAGCAGCCAAGTTCCCTACCGAGAGACCCAGTACTTC CASSQVPYRETQYF
TRBD1 TRBJ2-1 once TRBV13 TGTGCCAGCAGCTGGGGACCGACAGGGAATGGAAACAATGAGCAGTTCTTC CASSWGPTGNGNNEQFF
TRBD1 TRBJ1-4 . TRBV2 TGTGCCAGCAGTGGAGACAGGGGATACTTGCGTGAAAAACTGTTTTTT CASSGDRGYLREKLFF
. TRBJ2-5 . TRBV24-1 TGTGCCACCGGTAAAACCGAAGGGGCCCGAGAGACCCAGTACTTC CATGKTEGARETQYF
TRBD2 TRBJ2-1 . TRBV27 TGTGCCAGCAGCCTGACTAGCGAGAGCCTATACAATGAGCAGTTCTTC CASSLTSESLYNEQFF
. TRBJ2-5 . TRBV19 TGTGCCAGTAGTACGGTCTGGACAGACGGGACCCAGTACTTC CASSTVWTDGTQYF
. TRBJ2-7 . TRBV10-3 TGTGCCACCCACTCGTTCGGGACACCCTACGAGCAGTACTTC CATHSFGTPYEQYF
TRBD2 TRBJ2-1 . TRBV15 TGTGCCACCAGCAATCGGACTAGTGGGAGGGGTGCGCAGTTCTTC CATSNRTSGRGAQFF
TRBD2 TRBJ2-3 . TRBV19 TGTGCCAGTAGCAGACTAGCGGGAGCAGATACGCAGTATTTT CASSRLAGADTQYF
TRBD1 TRBJ2-3 . TRBV5-5 TGTGCCAGCAGCTATACCAGGGACAGGGGATACACAGATACGCAGTATTTT CASSYTRDRGYTDTQYF
TRBD2 TRBJ2-7 . TRBV7-8 TGTGCCAGCAGCTTAGTGGCGGGCGGGGGGTACGAGCAGTACTTC CASSLVAGGGYEQYF
. TRBJ1-5 once TRBV20-1 TGCAGTGCTAGTGATCCGACTGGACTAGGCAATCAGCCCCAGCATTTT CSASDPTGLGNQPQHF
TRBD2 TRBJ2-3 . TRBV7-8 TGTGCCAGCAGCTTATCTGGCGGGAGGACAGATACGCAGTATTTT CASSLSGGRTDTQYF
. TRBJ2-7 . TRBV28 TGTGCCAGCAGGCGCCGAGACAGCCGAGCCACCGCCTACGAGCAGTACTTC CASRRRDSRATAYEQYF
. TRBJ2-3 . TRBV9 TGTGCCAGCAGCCCAGAAGCGGGAGATACGCAGTATTTT CASSPEAGDTQYF
. TRBJ2-7 . TRBV28 TGTGCCAGCAGTTTTCGAACCAGGAGGGACGAGCAGTACTTC CASSFRTRRDEQYF
. TRBJ1-1 . TRBV4-3 TGCGCCAGCAGCCTCTCGGGAACACGAGAAGCTTTCTTT CASSLSGTREAFF
. TRBJ2-7 . TRBV10-3 TGTGCCATCAGCTCCATGGAGATCTCCCCCTACGAGCAGTACTTC CAISSMEISPYEQYF
. TRBJ2-7 . TRBV5-1 TGCGCCAGCAGCTCGACACCAACCTACGAGCAGTACTTC CASSSTPTYEQYF
. TRBJ2-1 . TRBV5-4 TGTGCCAGCAGCTTGGCGCAGGACTCTTACAATGAGCAGTTCTTC CASSLAQDSYNEQFF
TRBD2 TRBJ2-1 . TRBV6-2/TRBV6-3 TGTGCCAGCAGTTACTCGGGAGGGAGGGTTTTTGAGCAGTTCTTC CASSYSGGRVFEQFF
TRBD1 TRBJ1-2 . TRBV4-1 TGCGCCAGCAGCCACACTTTTACAGGGGAGAACTATGGCTACACCTTC CASSHTFTGENYGYTF
. TRBJ2-7 . TRBV3-1/TRBV3-2 TGTGCCAGCAGCCAAGCCCGACACCCGCCCGACGAGCAGTACTTC CASSQARHPPDEQYF
TRBD2 TRBJ2-1 . TRBV9 TGTGCCAGCAACCTCAGAGCGGGGGTTAATGACAATGAGCAGTTCTTC CASNLRAGVNDNEQFF
TRBD1 TRBJ1-6 . TRBV4-3 TGCGCCAGCAGCCAAGACCACCAAATCCGGGACAGTTTGTTTGATTCACCCCTCCACTTT CASSQDHQIRDSLFDSPLHF
. TRBJ1-6 . TRBV4-3 TGCGCCAGCAGCCGAGATCACAGGTATTCACCCCTCCACTTT CASSRDHRYSPLHF
TRBD1 TRBJ2-7 . TRBV6-5 TGTGCCAGCAGACAGGGGGCCTACGAGCAGTACTTC CASRQGAYEQYF
. TRBJ1-4 . TRBV7-9 TGTGCCAGCAGCTTCACAGCCAGGGGAGCGACTAATGAAAAACTGCTTTTT CASSFTARGATNEKLLF
TRBD2 TRBJ2-1 . TRBV9 TGTGCCAGCAGCAGCCCGGGAGGGCCTCAAGGTGAGCAGTTCTTC CASSSPGGPQGEQFF
. TRBJ2-7 . TRBV15 TGTGCCACCAGCACCCCCCGGAGGGGCTACGAGCAGTACTTC CATSTPRRGYEQYF
TRBD2 TRBJ2-7 . TRBV28 TGTGCCAGCAGTTTTTCGGGGGGGGACGAGCAGTACTTC CASSFSGGDEQYF
TRBD1 TRBJ2-5 . TRBV19 TGTGCCAGTAGTACTGACAGGGATGAGACCCAGTACTTC CASSTDRDETQYF
. TRBJ2-3 . TRBV14 TGTGCCAGCAGCCAAGAGGGACTCGTTAGCACAGATACGCAGTATTTT CASSQEGLVSTDTQYF
TRBD1 TRBJ2-5 once TRBV10-3 TGTGCCATCAGGGGGACAGCACAAGAGACCCAGTACTTC CAIRGTAQETQYF
. TRBJ2-7 . TRBV5-4 TGTGCCAGCAGCTTCCCCGGGGACGAGCAGTACTTC CASSFPGDEQYF
TRBD1 TRBJ2-1 . TRBV11-3 TGTGCCAGCAGCCTACAGGGGTACTCCTACAATGAGCAGTTCTTC CASSLQGYSYNEQFF
TRBD2 TRBJ2-1 . TRBV9 TGTGCCAGCAGCCTTAGCGGGACCTACAATGAGCAGTTCTTC CASSLSGTYNEQFF
. TRBJ2-7 . TRBV28 TGTGCCAGCAGTTTATTAGTTCGCGACGAGCAGTACTTC CASSLLVRDEQYF
TRBD2 TRBJ2-3 . TRBV13 TGTGCCAGCAGCATATCGTCTAGCGGGCCTCCCACAGATACGCAGTATTTT CASSISSSGPPTDTQYF
TRBD1 TRBJ2-1 . TRBV5-4 TGTGCCAGCAGCATCTTTTACAGGGGGCGGAACAATGAGCAGTTCTTC CASSIFYRGRNNEQFF
TRBD2 TRBJ2-1 . TRBV19 TGTGCCAGTACCATGAGAGCGGGGCCATACAATGAGCAGTTCTTC CASTMRAGPYNEQFF
. TRBJ2-7 . TRBV7-9 TGTGCCAGCAGCTTAGTTAGTGAGGAGCAGTACTTC CASSLVSEEQYF
. TRBJ1-1 . TRBV28 TGTGCCAGCAGTTTAAACGAACACCTCGAAGCTTTCTTT CASSLNEHLEAFF
TRBD2 TRBJ2-1 . TRBV12-3/TRBV12-4 TGTGCCAGCGGCGGCGGGAGCTACAATGAGCAGTTCTTC CASGGGSYNEQFF
. TRBJ1-6 once TRBV28 TGTGCCAGCAGTTTCATCGGAGCTTATAATTCACCCCTCCACTTT CASSFIGAYNSPLHF
TRBD1 TRBJ1-1 . TRBV5-4 TGTGCCAGCAGCCCATACAGGGGCATGAACACTGAAGCTTTCTTT CASSPYRGMNTEAFF
. TRBJ1-2 . TRBV5-4 TGTGCCAGCAGCTTGGACGGGGACACCTCAGGCTATGGCTACACCTTC CASSLDGDTSGYGYTF
. TRBJ2-2 few TRBV5-4 TGTGCCAGCACCCCGACTCGGTCCGGGGAGCTGTTTTTT CASTPTRSGELFF
. TRBJ2-5 once TRBV5-4 TGTGCCAGCAGCGCCCCGGGTGAGACCCAGTACTTC CASSAPGETQYF
. TRBJ2-7 . TRBV15 TGTGCCACCAGCAGAGTCCCGTTACTCATCTACGAGCAGTACTTC CATSRVPLLIYEQYF